These T cell receptor beta chains were read from a single sample in a study of GPR56 and killer-like receptors on CD4 memory cells. Reanalyzing the reads, TCRdb keeps one entry per CDR3 protein, without DNA. The record lists about 2,000 distinct CDR3 sequences, of which the ten most abundant hold approximately 5.2%. The source material was memory CD4+ T cells from blood. The receptor set was obtained from a human donor in good health. Each CDR3 is given with its conserved first and last residue. Part of the rows lack a size; the others show once, few, many or a class for expanded clones.

TRBV25-1	16	TRBJ2-3	-	CASSDSSGRRSYTQYF
TRBV18	15	TRBJ1-1	medium-sized	CASSSRPGWNTEAFF
TRBV20-1	15	TRBJ2-2	-	CSARGVQGAERELFF
TRBV5-6	13	TRBJ2-5	medium-sized	CASSQGGKETQYF
TRBV27	13	TRBJ1-6	large	CASSFTLVSPLHF
TRBV18	15	TRBJ1-2	-	CASSVQGSSPHGYTF
TRBV13	15	TRBJ2-7	medium-sized	CASSRLFGRGYEQYF
TRBV20-1	13	TRBJ2-3	-	CSARLGIGDTQYF
TRBV15	16	TRBJ2-3	medium-sized	CATSRGTGGSTDTQYF
TRBV5-4	14	TRBJ2-3	medium-sized	CASSEGGRPDTQYF
TRBV20-1	12	TRBJ1-2	medium-sized	CSAYFSNYGYTF
TRBV7-9	14	TRBJ2-7	-	CASSLGIGGYEQYF
TRBV7-2	15	TRBJ2-7	medium-sized	CASSPRTSGSYEQYF